The clone carrying this TCR beta chain was counted between two and nine times. Its antigen is not known. Researchers took RNA transcripts and amplified TCR beta CDR3 regions from them. The first round was an RT-PCR with HTBI primers, and the second round was a multiplex PCR. TCRdb reanalysed the multiplex PCR reads using MiXCR and keeps one entry per CDR3 protein. The sample contains 500,000 to 700,000 distinct CDR3 sequences, roughly 39% of which appear only once. This CDR3 contains 14 residues. V lost 5 bases, J lost 8 bases, and 15 bases lay in between. This sample was taken from a study of Graves' ophthalmopathy and Graves' hyperthyroidism. Study-level results: Using 13 signatures, a model distinguished ophthalmopathy from stable hyperthyroidism, reaching around 88% sensitivity and approximately 81% specificity. Detected in blood as well were most expanded thyroid clonotypes with frequency above 0.001.

Exclusion applied to patients with other autoimmune diseases, uncontrolled infections, pregnancy or lactation. Clinical symptoms, serum thyroxine, TRAb, thyroid ultrasound and orbital computed tomography formed the basis of diagnosis. This receptor was obtained from an adult man with Graves' hyperthyroidism. The chain combines TRBV12-3 or TRBV12-4 with TRBJ2-2; unclear D gene. Sequenced sample: peripheral blood or thyroid tissue (not recorded which). The CDR3 DNA reads as TGTGCCAGCAGTCCCCGGACCACTTTGGGGGAGCTGTTTTTT. Translation: CASSPRTTLGELFF.